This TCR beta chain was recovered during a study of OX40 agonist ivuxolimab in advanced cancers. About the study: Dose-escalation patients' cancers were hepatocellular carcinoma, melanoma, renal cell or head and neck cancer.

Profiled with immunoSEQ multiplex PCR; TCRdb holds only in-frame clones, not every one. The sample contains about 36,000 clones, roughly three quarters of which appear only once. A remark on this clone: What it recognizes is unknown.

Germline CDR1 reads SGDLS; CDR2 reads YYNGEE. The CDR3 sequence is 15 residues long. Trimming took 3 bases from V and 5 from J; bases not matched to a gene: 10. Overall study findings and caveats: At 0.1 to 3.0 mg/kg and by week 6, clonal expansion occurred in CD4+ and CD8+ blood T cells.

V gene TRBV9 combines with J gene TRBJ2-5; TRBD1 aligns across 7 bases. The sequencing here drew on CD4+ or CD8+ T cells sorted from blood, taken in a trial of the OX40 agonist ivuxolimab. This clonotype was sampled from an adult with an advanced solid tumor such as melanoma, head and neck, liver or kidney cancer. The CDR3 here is CASSEHNRGWETQYF. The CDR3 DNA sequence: TGTGCCAGCAGCGAGCATAACAGGGGTTGGGAGACCCAGTACTTC.